The entry that follows covers one T cell receptor (beta chain) sequence. The germline V gene has CDR1 LGHNA and CDR2 YNFKEQ. The CDR3 consists of 16 residues. V was clipped by 1 base and J by 3 bases, with 15 bases between them. Authors' methods: Estimation of nucleated cell counts relied on the amplification of reference gene primers. Only in-frame clones appear in the TCRdb table, and some are missing; sequencing was by immunoSEQ multiplex PCR. Clone size and V and J calls were adopted from that table, with D and trimming inferred from the DNA. The data contain fewer than 200,000 clones, 85% to 90% of them singletons. The data derive from a study of blood T cell repertoires in COVID-19. At the level of the study: Researchers got acute and convalescent COVID-19 samples from the United States, Italy and Spain. Sources were T cells, B-cell-depleted T cells, or PBMCs; the material itself was cDNA or gDNA.

The source of this sequence is a woman aged 18-29 years who had recovered from COVID-19. The chain couples TRBV4-2 to TRBJ2-5; D is unresolved. Source material: peripheral blood. The CDR3 region has the DNA TGTGCCAGCAGCCAAGCATCTAGAGAGCGTGAAGAGACCCAGTACTTC. Protein sequence: CASSQASREREETQYF.